This T cell receptor (beta chain) derives from a study of lymphopenia after photon versus proton radiotherapy. Per the germline V gene, CDR1 is KGHSH and CDR2 is LQKENI. The CDR3 is 18 residues long. V was clipped by 0 bases and J by 0 bases, with 15 bases between them. The data were produced by immunoSEQ multiplex PCR, yet TCRdb's version contains in-frame clones alone and is incomplete. The profile shows some 170,000 clones, 75% to 90% of them singletons. This clonotype originated in a man aged 50 or older with gastric cancer. The V call is TRBV18, the J call TRBJ2-1; perhaps TRBD2 as D (5 bases). The source was peripheral blood, collected from a patient treated with photon-based radiotherapy. The CDR3 bases are TGTGCCAGCTCACCACCGAACCCCGGGGTAGGCTCCTACAATGAGCAGTTCTTC. It codes for CASSPPNPGVGSYNEQFF. Filled out from reference TRBV18 and TRBJ2-1, the complete variable domain reads NAGVMQNPRHLVRRRGQEARLRCSPMKGHSHVYWYRQLPEEGLKFMVYLQKENIIDESGMPKERFSAEFPKEGPSILRIQQVVRGDSAAYFCASSPPNPGVGSYNEQFFGPGTRLTVL.